This TCR beta chain was recorded in a study of T cell repertoires in cytomegalovirus infection. About the study: It was recently identified HLA-C-restricted and well-studied HLA-B-restricted CMV epitopes that the study used. CMV infection together with matching HLA type was indicated by public TCR beta signatures.

The germline CDR1 and CDR2 sequences are SGHTA and FQGNSA. The CDR3 spans 16 residues. V shed 6 bases, J shed 0 bases, and the junction held 8 bases outside the gene matches. With respect to this clonotype: Its antigen is unknown.

Overall study results and limits: CMV carriers having the relevant HLA were flagged by cumulative public TCR beta family frequency. HLA-C-restricted CMV-specific TCR beta clonotypes prevailed in the ex vivo response.

Using its own MiXCR run on the reads, TCRdb lists one record per CDR3 protein. The table includes approximately 260,000 distinct CDR3 sequences, 20% to 25% detected once. This receptor was taken from a human donor in good health (CMV status not recorded). Some clones in this sample may be carry-over from other donors' samples. The sample here was cultured PBMCs, taken from culture after CMV antigen stimulation. The chain carries TRBV7-2 and TRBJ2-3; 8 bases align to TRBD2. The CDR3 spells CASSGLAGISTDTQYF. The CDR3 DNA is TGTGCCAGCAGTGGGTTAGCGGGGATTAGCACAGATACGCAGTATTTT.